Following are 32 T cell receptor beta chains from one sample sequenced in a study of beta chain features in type 1 diabetes. Study-level points and caveats: Type 1 diabetes patients had moderately but significantly shorter TCRB CDR3s in all four CD4+ subsets.

Sequenced material consisted of expressed TCRB transcripts (all of the isolated RNA was reverse transcribed). Method: immunoSEQ multiplex PCR; TCRdb's copy keeps in-frame clones and lacks some. The sample has 250,000 or so clones; approximately 15% are singletons. Antigens for these TCRs are unknown. The sequenced sample consisted of naive CD4+ T cells from blood. Source of these receptors: a man aged 30-40 years with type 1 diabetes.

This clone appeared a few times. The chain links TRBV21-1 to TRBJ1-2; the D segment call TRBD1 is taken from the table without a DNA check. TRBV21-1 corresponds to a pseudogene. The length of the CDR3 is 15 residues. The CDR3 loop reads CASSKPMTGGHGYTF. The CDR3, as DNA: TGTGCCAGCAGCAAACCTATGACAGGGGGCCATGGCTACACCTTC.

This clone turned up a few times. This chain links TRBV19 with TRBJ1-2; D is unresolved. V shed 4 bases and J shed 4 bases, with 10 bases lying between them. Per germline, CDR1 LNHDA and CDR2 SQIVND (reference sequence). CDR3 length: 13 amino acids. The CDR3 sequence is CASSKWEIYGYTF. CDR3 nucleotide sequence: TGTGCCAGTAGTAAGTGGGAGATCTATGGCTACACCTTC.

The V call is TRBV30, the J call TRBJ1-2; no firm D call. This CDR3 has 13 amino acids. Germline values: CDR1 GTSNPN, CDR2 SVGIG (reference sequence). The germline V and J ends were trimmed by 2 bases and 4 bases, with 11 bases remaining between them. CDR3 sequence (DNA): TGTGCCTGGAGTCCCCAGGTCGGCTATGGCTACACCTTC. Translated, it gives CAWSPQVGYGYTF.

The V and J genes are TRBV6-1 and TRBJ2-7; 9 nucleotides agree with TRBD1. The CDR3 totals 15 residues. Looked up from germline, CDR1 is MNHNS and CDR2 is SASEGT. J was trimmed by 3 bases and V by 0 bases; bases with no gene match: 3. The CDR3, as DNA: TGTGCCAGCAGTGAAGCGGACAGGGGATTCTACGAGCAGTACTTC. It yields the protein CASSEADRGFYEQYF.

This clone appeared a few times. The genes are TRBV29-1 and TRBJ2-4, with D maybe TRBD2 (7 bases). Trimming shortened V by 4 bases and J by 9 bases, and 13 bases separated the two germline ends. Germline CDR1 and CDR2: SQVTM and ANQGSEA. The CDR3 extends over 12 amino acids. CDR3 sequence reads: CSVVGGGGIQYF. The CDR3 DNA sequence: TGCAGCGTTGTGGGGGGAGGGGGCATTCAGTACTTC.

V is TRBV4-1 and J is TRBJ1-2; maybe TRBD1 (6 bases). Germline lookup yields CDR1 MGHRA and CDR2 YSYEKL. The CDR3 consists of 16 residues. V was trimmed by 4 bases and J by 4 bases, leaving 19 bases between them. The CDR3 DNA sequence: TGCGCCAGCAGCCCCCTGGGGGGGGCGCGTGGCTATGGCTACACCTTC. Translation: CASSPLGGARGYGYTF.

The chain carries TRBV2 and TRBJ1-2; D remains ambiguous. There are 12 residues in the CDR3. The V gene lost 7 bases and the J gene lost 8 bases, with 14 bases spanning the gap. Germline V CDR1 and CDR2: SNHLY, FYNNEI. The CDR3 DNA reads TGTGCCAGCATGGTGGGAGCGGGAGGCTACACCTTC. Translation: CASMVGAGGYTF.

The chain carries TRBV6-5 and TRBJ2-5, with 11 bases lining up with TRBD2. With V trimmed by 6 bases and J by 4 bases, 7 bases remained unmatched. CDR1 and CDR2 from the germline V gene are MNHEY and SVGAGI. CDR3 length equals 15 residues. This chain's CDR3 is CASSATSGGRETQYF. Written as DNA, the CDR3 is TGTGCCAGCAGCGCCACTAGCGGGGGTAGAGAGACCCAGTACTTC.

This clone was recorded a few times. The chain is built from TRBV29-1 and TRBJ1-2; no clear D. This CDR3 region has 13 residues. V lost 6 bases to trimming and J lost 2 bases, with 13 bases between them. CDR1 and CDR2 from the germline V gene are SQVTM and ANQGSEA. The CDR3 loop reads CSVMRESNYGYTF. The CDR3 nucleotides are TGCAGCGTGATGAGAGAGTCCAACTATGGCTACACCTTC. The entire variable domain, with the rest obtained from reference TRBV29-1 and TRBJ1-2, is as follows: SAVISQKPSRDICQRGTSLTIQCQVDSQVTMMFWYRQQPGQSLTLIATANQGSEATYESGFVIDKFPISRPNLTFSTLTVSNMSPEDSSIYLCSVMRESNYGYTFGSGTRLTVV.

As to this clone: The same CDR3 arises from other DNA sequences in this sample as well. The chain uses TRBV9 and TRBJ2-7; D gene unclear. Germline CDR1 SGDLS, CDR2 YYNGEE. Trimming cost V 0 bases and J 0 bases, with 7 bases left between them. The CDR3 runs to 14 residues. Written as DNA, the CDR3 is TGTGCCAGCAGCGTAGTGGCAGGCTCCTACGAGCAGTACTTC. This encodes CASSVVAGSYEQYF.

This clone was observed a handful of times. This chain connects TRBV5-1 to TRBJ2-2; 7 bases map to TRBD1. Trimming took 4 bases from V and 4 from J; bases not matched to a gene: 7. CDR3 size: 15 residues. Germline CDR1 and CDR2: SGHRS and YFSETQ. The CDR3 is CASSGRQGPTGELFF. The CDR3 DNA reads TGCGCCAGCAGCGGGCGACAGGGTCCCACCGGGGAGCTGTTTTTT.

This chain connects TRBV30 to TRBJ2-2, with 13 bases aligning to TRBD2. The CDR3 is 17 amino acids. Germline V gene data show CDR1 as GTSNPN and CDR2 as SVGIG (reference sequence). V dropped 8 bases and J dropped 4; count of bases not matched to a gene: 13. The CDR3 coding sequence is TGTGCCGCCGACGGACTAGCGGGGGTCCGGGGCACCGGGGAGCTGTTTTTT. This codes for CAADGLAGVRGTGELFF.

This clone has just a few counts. The gene calls are TRBV2 and TRBJ2-5, with D tentatively TRBD2 (7 bases). Germline V gene lookup returns CDR1 SNHLY and CDR2 FYNNEI. Trimming cost V 6 bases and J 5 bases, with 16 bases left between them. The CDR3 is 14 amino acids. CDR3 protein: CASSENAGAETQYF. DNA of the CDR3: TGTGCCAGCAGCGAAAACGCGGGGGCTGAGACCCAGTACTTC.

CDR3 residues: CAWSPREGLGAFF. CDR3 in DNA: TGTGCCTGGAGTCCCCGGGAGGGGCTGGGAGCTTTCTTT. The chain has TRBV30 and TRBJ1-1, with TRBD1 as a possible D gene (5 bases). V was cut by 2 bases and J by 10 bases, with 17 bases left in between. Germline V gene lookup returns CDR1 GTSNPN and CDR2 SVGIG (reference sequence). The CDR3 is made up of 13 amino acids.

The chain uses TRBV29-1 and TRBJ2-5; 8 nucleotides agree with TRBD1. After removal of 1 base from V and 7 bases from J, the junction contained 8 bases not matched to a gene. Looked up from germline, CDR1 is SQVTM and CDR2 is ANQGSEA. CDR3 length: 14 residues. The CDR3 here is CSVEARGQAWTQYF. The CDR3 coding sequence is TGCAGCGTTGAAGCCCGGGGACAGGCGTGGACCCAGTACTTC.

V usage is TRBV5-1 and J usage is TRBJ1-2; tentatively, D is TRBD1 (5 bases). The CDR3 has 14 residues. The germline V gene has CDR1 SGHRS and CDR2 YFSETQ. The V end lost 3 bases, the J end lost 6 bases, and 15 bases lay between the germline ends. CDR3 residues: CASSSEGFRNGYTF. The CDR3 nucleotides read TGCGCCAGCAGCTCGGAGGGGTTCAGGAATGGCTACACCTTC.

The CDR3 DNA reads TGTGCCAGTAGCGCCAGGAGGGAGGGACTATATAGCAATCAGCCCCAGCATTTT. Protein sequence: CASSARREGLYSNQPQHF. The V and J genes are TRBV19 and TRBJ1-5; perhaps TRBD1 as D (5 bases). Trimming shortened V by 6 bases and J by 0 bases, and 21 bases separated the two germline ends. This CDR3 spans 18 amino acids. In germline, CDR1 is LNHDA, CDR2 SQIVND (reference sequence).

The table lists this clone with a few counts. The rearrangement uses TRBV4-2 and TRBJ1-2; D is possibly TRBD1 (5 bases). CDR3 length equals 16 residues. The V gene's germline CDR1 is LGHNA and CDR2 YNFKEQ. V was shortened by 1 base and J by 7 bases, with 19 bases between the two germline ends. The CDR3 spells CASSQGGVYWGGGYTF. The DNA for the CDR3 is TGTGCCAGCAGCCAAGGGGGGGTTTACTGGGGAGGTGGCTACACCTTC.

This clone appeared a few times. This chain links TRBV12-5 with TRBJ2-1; 8 nucleotides align to TRBD2. CDR1 and CDR2 from the germline V gene are LGHNT and FRNRAP. This CDR3 comprises 17 residues. V lost 0 bases to trimming and J lost 8 bases; unmatched junction nucleotides: 12. The CDR3 is CASGLVVSSSGSDEQFF. For the CDR3, the DNA is TGTGCTAGTGGTTTGGTAGTGAGCTCCAGCGGGAGTGATGAGCAGTTCTTC.

The V gene is TRBV30, the J gene TRBJ2-7, with 10 bases fitting TRBD1. CDR1 and CDR2 from the germline V gene are GTSNPN and SVGIG (reference sequence). The CDR3 loop spans 13 amino acids. CDR3 DNA: TGTGCTTCCGAGACAGGGGGCATCTACGAGCAGTACTTC. It specifies CASETGGIYEQYF. The entire variable domain, with the rest obtained from reference TRBV30 and TRBJ2-7, is as follows: SQTIHQWPATLVQPVGSPLSLECTVEGTSNPNLYWYRQAAGRGLQLLFYSVGIGQISSEVPQNLSASRPQDRQFILSSKKLLLSDSGFYLCASETGGIYEQYFGPGTRLTVT.

The gene calls are TRBV28 and TRBJ1-2, with TRBD1 matching over 12 bases. CDR3 length: 15 amino acids. Per germline, CDR1 MDHEN and CDR2 SYDVKM. The V gene end was trimmed by 8 bases and the J gene end by 3 bases; junction bases not matched to a gene: 7. The chain's CDR3 is CASGGTGGEDYGYTF. In nucleotides, the CDR3 is TGTGCCAGCGGCGGGACAGGGGGCGAGGACTATGGCTACACCTTC.

This clone was observed a handful of times. The V and J genes are TRBV6-6 and TRBJ2-2; the D gene is possibly TRBD1 (5 bases). The CDR3 has 14 residues. V lost 7 bases and J lost 3, with 12 bases in between. The V gene's germline CDR1 is MNHNY and CDR2 SVGAGI (reference sequence). CDR3 coding DNA: TGTGCCAGCACCCTGTCAGGGTACACCGGGGAGCTGTTTTTT. This gives the protein CASTLSGYTGELFF.

J is TRBJ1-1 and V is TRBV9; no reliable D call. Between the trimmed V and J ends, which lost 4 bases and 4 bases, there was a span of 8 bases. CDR3 length: 12 amino acids. Germline assignment: CDR1 SGDLS and CDR2 YYNGEE. The CDR3 DNA sequence: TGTGCCAGCAGCCCCCCTACCACTGAAGCTTTCTTT. Residues: CASSPPTTEAFF.

CDR3 in DNA: TGTGCCAGCAGCTTAGGAGCTAATCAGCCCCAGCATTTT. Translating it yields CASSLGANQPQHF. This chain links TRBV7-2 with TRBJ1-5; D unresolved. Germline lookup yields CDR1 SGHTA and CDR2 FQGNSA. There are 13 residues in the CDR3. With 1 base removed from V and 4 bases from J, the gap between germline ends came to 5 bases. Complete variable domain (other parts from reference TRBV7-2 and TRBJ1-5): GAGVSQSPSNKVTEKGKDVELRCDPISGHTALYWYRQSLGQGLEFLIYFQGNSAPDKSGLPSDRFSAERTGGSVSTLTIQRTQQEDSAVYLCASSLGANQPQHFGDGTRLSIL.

V is TRBV2 and J is TRBJ1-2; D gene ambiguous. Between the trimmed V and J ends, which lost 4 bases and 6 bases, there was a span of 9 bases. CDR1 and CDR2 from the germline V gene are SNHLY and FYNNEI. This CDR3 has 12 amino acids. CDR3 bases: TGTGCCAGCAGTGCAAGTGTAGATGGCTACACCTTC. Translating gives CASSASVDGYTF.

The chain carries TRBV7-9 and TRBJ1-2; TRBD1 matches 10 bases. CDR1 and CDR2 from the germline V gene are SEHNR and FQNEAQ (reference sequence). The CDR3 covers 14 residues. The V and J ends lost 5 bases and 7 bases, in that order; junction bases with no gene match: 7. CDR3 nucleotide sequence: TGTGCCAGCAGCACCGGGACAGGGGTTGTTGGCTACACCTTC. Translating it yields CASSTGTGVVGYTF. Together with reference TRBV7-9 and TRBJ1-2, the CDR3 gives the full variable domain: DTGVSQNPRHKITKRGQNVTFRCDPISEHNRLYWYRQTLGQGPEFLTYFQNEAQLEKSRLLSDRFSAERPKGSFSTLEIQRTEQGDSAMYLCASSTGTGVVGYTFGSGTRLTVV.

The chain couples TRBV29-1 to TRBJ2-7; a weak D match, TRBD1 (6 bases). The CDR3 has 15 residues. The V gene lost 7 bases and the J gene lost 6 bases, with 25 bases spanning the gap. The germline V gene has CDR1 SQVTM and CDR2 ANQGSEA. DNA of the CDR3: TGCAGCGCACGAACCTCCGGGACACCTGGAGGCGAGCAGTACTTC. Its protein is CSARTSGTPGGEQYF.

This clone was counted between two and nine times. This rearrangement joins TRBV7-2 to TRBJ2-2; 9 bases line up with TRBD1. The germline gives CDR1 SGHTA, CDR2 FQGNSA. With 4 bases clipped from V and 3 bases from J, the junction kept 6 bases outside the gene matches. CDR3 length equals 16 residues. CDR3 nucleotides: TGTGCCAGCAGCTCCACAGGGGGCTGGGACACCGGGGAGCTGTTTTTT. It codes for CASSSTGGWDTGELFF. Using reference TRBV7-2 and TRBJ2-2 for the parts outside the CDR3, the full variable domain is GAGVSQSPSNKVTEKGKDVELRCDPISGHTALYWYRQSLGQGLEFLIYFQGNSAPDKSGLPSDRFSAERTGGSVSTLTIQRTQQEDSAVYLCASSSTGGWDTGELFFGEGSRLTVL.

CDR3 region: CASSLTGGNEKLFF. In DNA form, the CDR3 reads TGCGCCAGCAGCCTAACAGGGGGCAATGAAAAACTGTTTTTT. This chain uses TRBV5-1 with TRBJ1-4, with 9 bases matching TRBD1. The germline V gene encodes CDR1 SGHRS and CDR2 YFSETQ. The CDR3 is 14 amino acids. J was trimmed by 5 bases and V by 4 bases; bases with no gene match: 3.

Here the CDR3 DNA reads TGTGCCTGGAGTGTACGGGACAGCTCCTATAATTCACCCCTCCACTTT. This encodes CAWSVRDSSYNSPLHF. The J gene is TRBJ1-6, the V gene TRBV30, with 7 nucleotides matching TRBD1. The V segment lost 0 bases and the J segment 0 bases; nucleotides outside the gene matches: 2. The CDR3 loop spans 16 amino acids. Germline values: CDR1 GTSNPN, CDR2 SVGIG (reference sequence).

There are a few counts of this clone. At one end, the junction sequence differs from germline, possibly due to a read error. The V call is TRBV5-1, the J call TRBJ1-1; unclear D gene. The CDR3 spans 14 residues. The germline gives CDR1 SGHRS, CDR2 YFSETQ. Here the CDR3 reads CASSFTAPNAEAFF. DNA for the CDR3: TGCGCCAGCAGCTTTACAGCCCCGAACGCTGAAGCTTTCTTT.

The CDR3 nucleotides read TGTGCCAGCTCACCACAGAGGACAGGTCTCTCTGGGGCCAACGTCCTGACTTTC. Its protein is CASSPQRTGLSGANVLTF. This chain links TRBV18 with TRBJ2-6, with TRBD1 identical over 7 bases. V dropped 1 base and J dropped 0; count of bases not matched to a gene: 6. There are 18 residues in the CDR3. Germline CDR1 is KGHSH and CDR2 is LQKENI.